This TCR beta chain originates from a study of blood T cell repertoires in COVID-19. Germline CDR1 reads SGDLS; CDR2 reads YYNGEE. J gave up 4 bases and V 0 bases, and 2 bases lay outside the gene matches. This CDR3 has 14 amino acids. Using immunoSEQ multiplex PCR, the repertoire was profiled, and TCRdb retains in-frame clones only, with some absent. Seen here are 200,000 to 250,000 clones, 81% observed once, and the top ten hold approximately 9%. The material sequenced was PBMCs or T cells enriched from blood (not recorded which). The receptor's source is a woman in her fifties or sixties with acute COVID-19. The rearrangement uses TRBV9 and TRBJ2-5; TRBD1 agrees at 8 bases. CDR3: CASSVDRGRETQYF. DNA of the CDR3: TGTGCCAGCAGCGTAGACAGGGGGAGAGAGACCCAGTACTTC.